Sequencing of this T cell receptor beta chain was carried out in a study of blood T cells in healthy people across ages (dated by TCRdb to 2014 to 2015). For the wider study: Template switching captured roughly one uniquely barcoded TCR beta cDNA molecule per two T cells in model experiments. Two additional independent replicas of 1 million unique cDNA reads from the same blood draw were analyzed for two donors (one aged 18 to 30 and one aged 80 or older). To track age-related changes in TCR beta repertoire diversity, the study relied on deep sequencing normalized with unique cDNA molecular identifiers. Donors were grouped into four age groups: young (average roughly 15 years), middle-aged (39), aged (approximately 58) and long-lived (about 90). Results the study describes overall, beyond this receptor: The long-lived group showed more naive CD4+ T cells, fewer expanded clones and increased TCR diversity than the aged group, suggesting age selection. As age increased, observed TCR beta diversity per million T cells dropped in a roughly linear way, and a significant reduction was already evident by age roughly 36. A strong correlation was found between observed TCR beta diversity and the percentage of naive T cells measured by flow cytometry. Estimates of total diversity based on one million sequenced T cells were considered lower bounds and underestimates. The CMV infection status of donors was not known, potentially confounding age-related changes in expanded clonotypes. Since profiling was done on bulk unsorted PBMCs, naive and antigen-experienced compartments could not be conclusively compared.

Systemically healthy Caucasian individuals from Russia, 35 to 50 in total and aged about 6 to 95 years, were included as donors. Each donor gave about 10 milliliters of peripheral blood, drawn into EDTA-treated Vacutainer tubes. PBMCs were isolated by Ficoll-Paque density-gradient centrifugation, with at least 7 million obtained per sample. Trizol reagent was used to extract total RNA from the PBMCs, yielding at least 6 micrograms per sample. For every donor, an aliquot of PBMCs went through flow cytometry to measure the percentages of naive CD45RAhigh/CD27high T cells. The CDR3 spans 15 residues, from the cysteine through the phenylalanine. Left in the record is the CDR3 DNA by itself, 45 bases read in frame from the first base. Via the germline V gene (reference sequence), CDR1 is MNHEY and CDR2 SMNVEV. Deletion took 6 bases off V and 0 bases off J, with a span of 14 bases between the germline ends.

Libraries were constructed by 5' RACE. This sample was sequenced with an Illumina HiSeq 2500. A second PCR of 7 to 11 cycles was performed with a sample-barcoded 5' primer and a J-beta primer mix. A template-switch 5' adaptor carrying 12 random nucleotides introduced a unique molecular identifier onto each TCR beta cDNA molecule. Each sample yielded at least 2.5 million CDR3-containing paired-end reads. First-strand cDNA synthesis was performed from all RNA using the Mint cDNA synthesis kit, with priming by a TRBC-specific oligonucleotide. Following uracil-DNA glycosylase treatment, a first 18-cycle PCR with universal primers M1SS and BC2_uni_R was performed on all cDNA. On the study's bioinformatics: For normalization, 1 million high-quality reads were randomly selected from each sample, with every read carrying a distinct molecular identifier. Instead of being binned into consensus sequences, reads that shared molecular identifiers were thrown out. MiTCR, run with a Q25 quality threshold and the strictest error-elimination algorithm, handled CDR3 identification, clonotype clustering and error correction. A nonparametric unseen species model with Euler transformation was used to estimate lower-bound total TCR beta diversity. TCRdb itself trimmed the public reads at Q25 with fastp, ran MiXCR and retained productive beta chains. Under each unique CDR3 protein, matching rows form one entry showing the most common genes and DNA. These V and J calls originate from TCRdb's pipeline instead of the authors' own analysis. Counted in this sample were about 800,000 distinct CDR3 sequences; roughly 25% of them appeared once. The ten largest clonotypes hold under 4% of the sample.

Remarks on this clonotype: It lacks a known antigen. No much larger clone is present one base from it, and per-base qualities are unavailable.

Another study also made use of these data, one on T cells of mothers and their children. The second study also describes: Nine systemically healthy Caucasian individuals, comprising three mothers and their six children, were included as donors. cDNA synthesis consumed the entire amount of extracted RNA, loaded at 1.5 ug RNA in each 15 ul reaction. In the second PCR, the M1S primer added sample barcodes and 2-4 random nucleotides. Each mother yielded over 9 million TCR beta CDR3 reads and each child about 3 million reads. In both related and unrelated pairs, thymic selection shapes the output of TCR recombination in a similar way, with inherited differences having only a minor effect. Normalized repertoire overlap was always slightly but never significantly higher in related than unrelated mother-child pairs. Persistent microchimeric T cell clones were not detected, at a sensitivity of 85 to 100 clones per million clonotypes. The study used deep NGS to compare TCR beta repertoires of mothers and children, seeking features distinguishing related mother-child pairs from unrelated individuals. On average, the children were roughly 11 +/- 4 years old, while the mothers were 40 +/- 4 years old. After adapter ligation with NEBNext reagents, the libraries were sequenced on Illumina HiSeq 2000 with 100+100 nt paired-end reads. To avoid cross-contamination, the mother libraries and the child libraries were prepared a month apart and sequenced in separate runs. For each donor, somewhere between about 500,000 and 2,000,000 distinct TCR beta clonotypes were identified. Naive TCR beta clonotypes were estimated from low-frequency clonotypes matched to each donor's FACS-determined naive share, without sorting.

Material for sequencing was blood. In this chain, TRBV27 is recombined with TRBJ2-5; the D segment cannot be called with confidence. This receptor was obtained from a boy aged 10-17 years in good health. The DNA sequence is given as TGTGCCAGCAGCCGCCGGTACATAAACCAAGAGACCCAGTACTTC. Translated, this is CASSRRYINQETQYF.